These 20 T cell receptor beta chains were all obtained from the same sample, sequenced in a study of Tregs in tolerant kidney transplant recipients. Generated by immunoSEQ multiplex PCR, the TCRdb table keeps only in-frame clones and is missing some. This repertoire shows 50,000 or so clones, less than 95% found once; its top ten account for 0.6% to 0.7%. The sequenced sample was Tregs from blood. Receptor source: a human donor in good health.

This chain joins TRBV6-5 and TRBJ1-5; TRBD1 is a possible D gene (5 bases). The germline CDR1 and CDR2 sequences are MNHEY and SVGAGI. Trimming took 6 bases from V and 0 from J, leaving 12 bases between them. This CDR3 is 15 amino acids long. CDR3 amino acids: CASSRRGDSNQPQHF. The CDR3 DNA sequence: TGTGCCAGCAGCCGCCGAGGGGATAGCAATCAGCCCCAGCATTTT.

This chain joins TRBV6-5 and TRBJ1-6; D perhaps matches TRBD1 (6 bases). Germline V gives CDR1 MNHEY, CDR2 SVGAGI. The CDR3 extends over 14 amino acids. The ends were cut back, 1 base at V and 9 bases at J, with 10 bases in the middle. This CDR3 reads CASSYLQGGSPLHF. The CDR3 DNA is TGTGCCAGCAGTTACTTACAGGGTGGTTCACCCCTCCACTTT.

The CDR3 region is CASRGLAGGPRDTDTQYF. In DNA form, the CDR3 reads TGCGCCAGCAGGGGCTTAGCGGGAGGGCCTCGGGACACAGATACGCAGTATTTT. The rearrangement links TRBV5-1 to TRBJ2-3, with 11 bases fitting TRBD2. CDR1 SGHRS and CDR2 YFSETQ come from the germline V gene. The V gene end was trimmed by 5 bases and the J gene end by 2 bases; junction bases not matched to a gene: 13. The CDR3 consists of 18 residues.

Details on this clone: At one of its ends the junction is not consistent with the germline gene, which may arise from a read error. The V and J genes are TRBV7-7 and TRBJ2-7, with D perhaps TRBD2 (6 bases). The V gene's germline CDR1 is SSHAT and CDR2 FNYEAQ (reference sequence). CDR3 length: 13 residues. The CDR3 nucleotides are TGTGCTAGCAGCCGAGGGACTGGCTACGAGCAGTACTTC. It codes for CASSRGTGYEQYF.

V gene TRBV7-9 combines with J gene TRBJ2-1; the match to TRBD1 covers 10 bases. The germline V gene encodes CDR1 SEHNR and CDR2 FQNEAQ (reference sequence). The V and J ends lost 2 bases and 10 bases, in that order; junction bases with no gene match: 8. This CDR3 contains 15 residues. The CDR3 bases are TGTGCCAGCAGCTTACGACAGGGGGCCGGAGGGGAGCAGTTCTTC. Translating it yields CASSLRQGAGGEQFF.

This rearrangement joins TRBV6-5 to TRBJ1-2; no reliable D call. Germline CDR1 and CDR2: MNHEY and SVGAGI. V was clipped by 2 bases and J by 2 bases, with 12 bases between them. This CDR3 contains 15 residues. The CDR3 loop is CASSYIGRLNYGYTF. In DNA, the CDR3 is TGTGCCAGCAGTTACATCGGACGGCTCAACTATGGCTACACCTTC.

A few counts support this clone. The gene calls are TRBV5-4 and TRBJ2-1; maybe TRBD2 (6 bases). CDR3 length: 15 amino acids. Deletions cut 6 bases from V and 1 base from J, with 14 bases between. Germline V CDR1 and CDR2: SGHNT, YYREEE (reference sequence). CDR3 sequence: CASTPRGRSYNEQFF. The CDR3 DNA is TGTGCCAGCACCCCTCGGGGGAGATCCTACAATGAGCAGTTCTTC.

CDR3 sequence: CASRQTGGGDSYNEQFF. The CDR3 coding sequence is TGTGCCAGCAGACAAACAGGGGGGGGAGACTCCTACAATGAGCAGTTCTTC. J is TRBJ2-1 and V is TRBV2; tentatively, D is TRBD1 (8 bases). V shed 6 bases and J shed 0 bases, with 18 bases lying between them. CDR3 size: 17 residues. Germline V gives CDR1 SNHLY, CDR2 FYNNEI.

The chain links TRBV7-8 to TRBJ1-2, with a tentative D call TRBD1 (5 bases). This CDR3 is built from 14 residues. Germline CDR1 SGHVS, CDR2 FQNEAQ. With 5 bases removed from V and 1 base from J, the gap between germline ends came to 11 bases. The CDR3 nucleotides read TGTGCCAGCAGCCCCCGCGGGGGTAACTATGGCTACACCTTC. It encodes CASSPRGGNYGYTF.

This sequence joins TRBV10-3 and TRBJ2-7; 9 nucleotides align to TRBD1. Germline V lookup: CDR1 ENHRY, CDR2 SYGVKD. The V gene end was trimmed by 5 bases and the J gene end by 5 bases; junction bases not matched to a gene: 7. The CDR3 sequence is 14 residues long. DNA for the CDR3: TGTGCCATCAGTAGGGGACAGGGCGTCCACGAGCAGTACTTC. It translates to CAISRGQGVHEQYF.

This rearrangement joins TRBV15 to TRBJ2-7; D may be TRBD1 (6 bases). V was trimmed by 0 bases and J by 3 bases, leaving 9 bases between them. The CDR3 consists of 14 residues. CDR1 and CDR2 from the germline V gene are LNHNV and YYDKDF (reference sequence). Here the CDR3 reads CATSRETGFYEQYF. CDR3 nucleotide sequence: TGTGCCACCAGCAGAGAGACAGGATTCTACGAGCAGTACTTC.

The J gene is TRBJ2-3, the V gene TRBV19; TRBD2 agrees at 9 bases. Germline values: CDR1 LNHDA, CDR2 SQIVND (reference sequence). CDR3 length: 17 amino acids. Trimming at V came to 5 bases and at J to 2 bases, leaving 11 bases not matched to a gene. CDR3 coding DNA: TGTGCCAGTAGTCTTGGGAGGACTAGCGTAACCACAGATACGCAGTATTTT. Encoded protein: CASSLGRTSVTTDTQYF.

The V call is TRBV5-1, the J call TRBJ2-7; D might be TRBD2 (5 bases). V lost 0 bases and J 3 bases, leaving 7 bases between the germline ends. Germline V CDR1 and CDR2: SGHRS, YFSETQ. This CDR3 contains 13 residues. The CDR3 coding sequence is TGCGCCAGCAGCTTGGCGGGAATCTACGAGCAGTACTTC. It is translated as CASSLAGIYEQYF.

The rearrangement joins TRBV5-1 to TRBJ1-1; D gene uncertain. CDR1 SGHRS and CDR2 YFSETQ come from the germline V gene. This CDR3 comprises 13 residues. Trimming removed 2 bases from V and 0 bases from J, with 5 bases in between. In DNA form, the CDR3 reads TGCGCCAGCAGCTTTGGGATGAACACTGAAGCTTTCTTT. Protein sequence: CASSFGMNTEAFF.

The genes are TRBV5-6 and TRBJ1-1, with 8 nucleotides matching TRBD1. The CDR3 runs 12 residues. V was clipped by 3 bases and J by 8 bases; unmatched bases: 3. CDR1 is SGHDT, CDR2 YYEEEE, per germline. The CDR3 nucleotides read TGTGCCAGCAGCTGGACAGGGTTGGAAGCTTTCTTT. As protein: CASSWTGLEAFF.

V is TRBV18 and J is TRBJ2-2; D is unclear. Trimming removed 1 base from V and 3 bases from J, with 6 bases in between. The CDR3 is made up of 14 amino acids. Germline V CDR1 and CDR2: KGHSH, LQKENI. The CDR3 DNA sequence: TGTGCCAGCTCACCACTTCGGGACACCGGGGAGCTGTTTTTT. Translation: CASSPLRDTGELFF. The full variable domain, its missing parts supplied by reference TRBV18 and TRBJ2-2, is NAGVMQNPRHLVRRRGQEARLRCSPMKGHSHVYWYRQLPEEGLKFMVYLQKENIIDESGMPKERFSAEFPKEGPSILRIQQVVRGDSAAYFCASSPLRDTGELFFGEGSRLTVL.

V is TRBV2 and J is TRBJ2-3; D not resolved. The V gene lost 6 bases and the J gene lost 8 bases, with 12 bases spanning the gap. The CDR3 extends over 12 amino acids. From germline, CDR1 is SNHLY and CDR2 FYNNEI. CDR3 protein: CASRLPSGTQYF. CDR3 DNA sequence: TGTGCCAGCAGACTTCCTTCGGGTACGCAGTATTTT.

CDR3 sequence reads: CASSPDLMNTEAFF. The DNA for the CDR3 is TGTGCCAGCTCACCGGACCTTATGAACACTGAAGCTTTCTTT. The chain links TRBV18 to TRBJ1-1; D gene unclear. Germline V gene data show CDR1 as KGHSH and CDR2 as LQKENI. The CDR3 length is 14 residues. With 3 bases removed from V and 0 bases from J, the gap between germline ends came to 8 bases.

The genes are TRBV18 and TRBJ2-7; D is perhaps TRBD1 (6 bases). V was trimmed by 3 bases and J by 2 bases, leaving 14 bases between them. The CDR3 contains 15 residues. CDR1 KGHSH and CDR2 LQKENI come from the germline V gene. CDR3 bases: TGTGCCAGCTCACCTTACGGACAGCGCACCTACGAGCAGTACTTC. This codes for CASSPYGQRTYEQYF.

The rearrangement links TRBV19 to TRBJ2-7, with TRBD2 identical over 14 bases. Germline CDR1 and CDR2: LNHDA and SQIVND (reference sequence). This CDR3 is 18 amino acids long. The V segment lost 0 bases and the J segment 0 bases; nucleotides outside the gene matches: 4. The CDR3 DNA follows: TGTGCCAGTAGTATAGATGGACTAGCGGGAGGTTACTCCTACGAGCAGTACTTC. Translation gives CASSIDGLAGGYSYEQYF. Combining the CDR3 with reference TRBV19 and TRBJ2-7 gives the whole variable domain DGGITQSPKYLFRKEGQNVTLSCEQNLNHDAMYWYRQDPGQGLRLIYYSQIVNDFQKGDIAEGYSVSREKKESFPLTVTSAQKNPTAFYLCASSIDGLAGGYSYEQYFGPGTRLTVT.